A single sample gave rise to the 2 T cell receptor beta chains below, sequenced in a study of T cells in Graves' hyperthyroidism and ophthalmopathy. Amplification yielded TCR beta CDR3 regions, with RNA transcripts as the source. First-round RT-PCR targeting the TCR CDR3 was performed with the HTBI primer set. In TCRdb, the multiplex PCR reads were re-called with MiXCR into one record per CDR3 protein. Counted here are hundreds of thousands of distinct CDR3 sequences, about half occurring once; the ten biggest clones make up roughly 8.2%. The sample taken for sequencing was peripheral blood or thyroid tissue (not recorded which). The source of these receptors is a woman aged 18 to 35 with Graves' hyperthyroidism.

The chain carries TRBV6-6 and TRBJ2-7; no clear D. CDR1 is MNHNY, CDR2 SVGAGI, per germline (reference sequence). V was pared by 6 bases and J by 6 bases, with 18 bases between. CDR3 length equals 14 residues. CDR3 residues: CASSRGRYGREQYF. DNA of the CDR3: TGTGCCAGCAGCCGAGGACGGTACGGGCGCGAGCAGTACTTC.

The chain employs TRBV9 and TRBJ2-5; 9 nucleotides agree with TRBD2. The J segment lost 0 bases and the V segment lost 0 bases, leaving 6 bases of the junction unmatched. The germline V gene encodes CDR1 SGDLS and CDR2 YYNGEE. The CDR3 contains 17 residues. The CDR3 DNA reads TGTGCCAGCAGCGTAGGTCCTAGCGGGAAGTACCAAGAGACCCAGTACTTC. Translating gives CASSVGPSGKYQETQYF.